These T cell receptor beta chains were read from a single sample in a study of blood T cell repertoires in COVID-19. Sequencing used immunoSEQ multiplex PCR; TCRdb keeps in-frame clones, though not all of them. Of over 200,000 clones listed, 75% to 85% are singletons. Sequenced: peripheral blood. The source is a woman aged 25 to 39 with COVID-19, enrolled during active disease. CDR3s include the opening cysteine and the closing phenylalanine or tryptophan. A D gene is named only where the DNA matches it firmly. The size of a clone is reported for some rows only, either as once, few or many, or as a class for expanded clones.

abundance,v_gene,j_gene,d_gene,CDR3aa,CDR3nt
-,TRBV5-1,TRBJ2-7,-,CASSRAGAYEQYF,TGCGCCAGCAGTCGAGCCGGGGCCTACGAGCAGTACTTC
-,TRBV30,TRBJ2-2,TRBD2,CAWSDLAAGTGELFF,TGTGCCTGGAGTGATCTAGCGGCAGGAACCGGGGAGCTGTTTTTT
-,TRBV11-2,TRBJ2-2,-,CASSLASGNTGELFF,TGTGCCAGCAGCTTAGCTTCGGGGAACACCGGGGAGCTGTTTTTT
-,TRBV9,TRBJ2-6,TRBD1,CASSERLTGTGVGGANVLTF,TGTGCCAGCAGCGAAAGACTTACCGGGACAGGGGTTGGTGGGGCCAACGTCCTGACTTTC
once,TRBV14,TRBJ2-1,-,CASSQGAGPYNEQFF,TGTGCCAGCAGCCAGGGGGCAGGCCCTTACAATGAGCAGTTCTTC
-,TRBV5-1,TRBJ1-1,TRBD1,CASGQGTDEAFF,TGCGCCAGCGGCCAAGGGACAGATGAAGCTTTCTTT
-,TRBV7-2,TRBJ1-5,TRBD1,CASSYRGRGQPQHF,TGTGCCAGCAGTTACAGGGGGCGCGGGCAGCCCCAGCATTTT
once,TRBV5-4,TRBJ2-7,-,CASSFSTEQYF,TGTGCCAGCAGCTTTTCTACCGAGCAGTACTTC
few,TRBV5-1,TRBJ1-1,TRBD1,CASRFGLRDRGPLNTEAFF,TGCGCCAGCAGGTTTGGCTTGAGGGACAGGGGGCCGCTGAACACTGAAGCTTTCTTT
-,TRBV7-8,TRBJ1-5,TRBD1,CASSLGQGTQPQHF,TGTGCCAGCAGCCTGGGACAGGGCACACAGCCCCAGCATTTT
-,TRBV4-3,TRBJ2-2,-,CASSQDGGNTGELFF,TGCGCCAGCAGCCAAGACGGGGGAAACACCGGGGAGCTGTTTTTT
-,TRBV5-4,TRBJ2-7,TRBD1,CASSLGAGGSSSYEQYF,TGTGCCAGCAGCTTGGGGGCAGGGGGCTCCAGCTCCTACGAGCAGTACTTC
-,TRBV10-3,TRBJ2-3,TRBD1,CAISTGQGADTQYF,TGTGCCATCAGCACGGGACAGGGGGCAGATACGCAGTATTTT
-,TRBV9,TRBJ2-5,-,CASSVQMGGETQYF,TGTGCCAGCAGCGTTCAGATGGGCGGGGAGACCCAGTACTTC
-,TRBV19,TRBJ1-6,-,CACRAGGTINSPLHF,TGTGCCTGCAGGGCGGGAGGGACTATCAATTCACCCCTCCACTTT
-,TRBV6-4,TRBJ2-6,-,CASSWDNSGANVLTF,TGTGCCAGCAGTTGGGACAACAGTGGGGCCAACGTCCTGACTTTC
-,TRBV29-1,TRBJ1-2,-,CSVEQGGYGYTF,TGCAGCGTTGAACAGGGCGGTTATGGCTACACCTTC
-,TRBV7-9,TRBJ2-7,-,CASVPGQTAYEQYF,TGTGCCAGCGTCCCTGGGCAGACAGCCTACGAGCAGTACTTC
once,TRBV9,TRBJ2-1,-,CASSGGRGPYNEQFF,TGTGCCAGCAGCGGGGGCCGCGGACCCTACAATGAGCAGTTCTTC
-,TRBV7-2,TRBJ2-3,TRBD1,CASSLGQGLRANTQYF,TGTGCCAGCAGCTTAGGACAGGGCCTTAGAGCAAATACGCAGTATTTT
-,TRBV19,TRBJ1-4,-,CASSIGRGREKLFF,TGTGCCAGTAGTATCGGCAGGGGAAGAGAAAAACTGTTTTTT
once,TRBV10-3,TRBJ2-2,-,CAISGIGQTNTGELFF,TGTGCCATCAGTGGGATAGGACAGACGAACACCGGGGAGCTGTTTTTT